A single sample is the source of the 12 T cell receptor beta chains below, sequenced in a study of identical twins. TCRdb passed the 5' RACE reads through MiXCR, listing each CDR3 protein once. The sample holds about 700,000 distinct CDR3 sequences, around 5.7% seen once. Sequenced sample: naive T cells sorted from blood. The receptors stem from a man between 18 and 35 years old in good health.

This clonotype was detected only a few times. Here the CDR3 DNA reads TGTGCCAGCAGTTTATCGGCGGGGGGGGCGGTCGGGGAGCTGTTTTTT. Residues: CASSLSAGGAVGELFF. This rearrangement joins TRBV27 to TRBJ2-2; 9 nucleotides align to TRBD2. The CDR3 extends over 16 amino acids. The ends lost 0 bases at V and 7 bases at J; junction bases unmatched: 6. Germline loops: CDR1 MNHEY, CDR2 SMNVEV (reference sequence).

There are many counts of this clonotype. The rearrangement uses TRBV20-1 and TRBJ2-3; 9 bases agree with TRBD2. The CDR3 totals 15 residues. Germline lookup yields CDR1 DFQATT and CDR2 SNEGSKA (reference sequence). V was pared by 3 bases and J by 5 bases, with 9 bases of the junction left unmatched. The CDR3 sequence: CSASQREAGEDTQYF. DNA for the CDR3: TGCAGTGCTAGCCAGCGGGAGGCCGGCGAAGATACGCAGTATTTT.

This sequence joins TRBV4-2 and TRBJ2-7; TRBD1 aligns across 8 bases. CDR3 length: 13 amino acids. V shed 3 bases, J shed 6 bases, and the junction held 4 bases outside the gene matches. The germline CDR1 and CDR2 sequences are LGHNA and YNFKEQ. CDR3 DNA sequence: TGTGCCAGCAGCCACGGACAGGGTCGCGAGCAGTACTTC. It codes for CASSHGQGREQYF.

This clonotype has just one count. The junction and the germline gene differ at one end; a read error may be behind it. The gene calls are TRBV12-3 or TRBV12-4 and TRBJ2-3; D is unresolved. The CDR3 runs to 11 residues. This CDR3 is CARSYSDTQYF. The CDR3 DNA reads TGTGCCAGAAGTTATTCAGATACGCAGTATTTT.

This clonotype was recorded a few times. The CDR3 coding sequence is TGTGCCAGCAGTTCCGATTCCTCCTACAATGAGCAGTTCTTC. Its protein product is CASSSDSSYNEQFF. This chain links TRBV6-2 or TRBV6-3 with TRBJ2-1; unclear D gene. The CDR3 loop spans 14 amino acids. Germline CDR1 reads MNHEY; CDR2 reads SVGEGT. Trimming shortened V by 4 bases and J by 0 bases, and 7 bases separated the two germline ends.

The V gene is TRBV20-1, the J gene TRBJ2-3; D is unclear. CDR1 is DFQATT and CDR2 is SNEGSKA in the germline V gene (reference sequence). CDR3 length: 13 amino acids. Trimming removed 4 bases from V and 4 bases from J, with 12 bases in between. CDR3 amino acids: CSATQVVADTQYF. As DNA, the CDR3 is TGCAGTGCTACCCAGGTTGTAGCAGATACGCAGTATTTT.

The CDR3 DNA is TGCGCCAGCAGACTAGCGGGAGGGCCCCCCTACAATGAGCAGTTCTTC. It translates to CASRLAGGPPYNEQFF. The chain recombines TRBV4-1 with TRBJ2-1; 13 nucleotides align to TRBD2. This CDR3 has 16 amino acids. Germline V CDR1 and CDR2: MGHRA, YSYEKL. Trimming at V came to 6 bases and at J to 2 bases, leaving 4 bases not matched to a gene.

The CDR3 loop is CATSKIPGDEQFF. CDR3 in DNA: TGTGCCACCAGCAAAATCCCGGGGGATGAGCAGTTCTTC. This chain uses TRBV15 with TRBJ2-1; TRBD2 is a possible D gene (6 bases). V gave up 4 bases and J gave up 8 bases, with 12 bases separating them. CDR3 length equals 13 residues. CDR1 and CDR2 from the germline V gene are LNHNV and YYDKDF (reference sequence). Full variable domain (outside the CDR3, taken from reference TRBV15 and TRBJ2-1): DAMVIQNPRYQVTQFGKPVTLSCSQTLNHNVMYWYQQKSSQAPKLLFHYYDKDFNNEADTPDNFQSRRPNTSFCFLDIRSPGLGDTAMYLCATSKIPGDEQFFGPGTRLTVL.

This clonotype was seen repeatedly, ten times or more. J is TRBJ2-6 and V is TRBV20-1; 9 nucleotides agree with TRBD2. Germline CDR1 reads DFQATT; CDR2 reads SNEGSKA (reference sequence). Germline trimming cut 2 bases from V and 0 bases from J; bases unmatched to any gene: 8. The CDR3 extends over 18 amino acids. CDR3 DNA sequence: TGCAGTGCTAGAACGGCGGGAGGGAAGGTCTCTGGGGCCAACGTCCTGACTTTC. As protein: CSARTAGGKVSGANVLTF.

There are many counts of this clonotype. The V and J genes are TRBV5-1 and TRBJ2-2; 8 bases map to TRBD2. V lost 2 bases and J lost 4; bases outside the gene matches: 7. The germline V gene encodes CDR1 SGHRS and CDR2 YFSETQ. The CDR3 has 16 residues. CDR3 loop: CASSFPSGSGTGELFF. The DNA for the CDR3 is TGCGCCAGCAGCTTCCCGAGCGGGAGTGGCACCGGGGAGCTGTTTTTT.

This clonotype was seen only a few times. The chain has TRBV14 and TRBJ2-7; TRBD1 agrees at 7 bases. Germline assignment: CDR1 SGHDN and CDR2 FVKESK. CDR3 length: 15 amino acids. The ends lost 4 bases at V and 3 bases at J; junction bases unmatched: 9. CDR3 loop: CASSPYRGPVYEQYF. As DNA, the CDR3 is TGTGCCAGCAGCCCCTACAGGGGACCCGTCTACGAGCAGTACTTC.

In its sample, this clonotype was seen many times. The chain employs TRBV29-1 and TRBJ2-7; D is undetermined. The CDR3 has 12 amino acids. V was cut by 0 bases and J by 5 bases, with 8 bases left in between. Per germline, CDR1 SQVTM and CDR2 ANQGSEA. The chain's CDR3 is CSVEDPLHEQYF. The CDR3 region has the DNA TGCAGCGTTGAAGATCCTCTCCACGAGCAGTACTTC.